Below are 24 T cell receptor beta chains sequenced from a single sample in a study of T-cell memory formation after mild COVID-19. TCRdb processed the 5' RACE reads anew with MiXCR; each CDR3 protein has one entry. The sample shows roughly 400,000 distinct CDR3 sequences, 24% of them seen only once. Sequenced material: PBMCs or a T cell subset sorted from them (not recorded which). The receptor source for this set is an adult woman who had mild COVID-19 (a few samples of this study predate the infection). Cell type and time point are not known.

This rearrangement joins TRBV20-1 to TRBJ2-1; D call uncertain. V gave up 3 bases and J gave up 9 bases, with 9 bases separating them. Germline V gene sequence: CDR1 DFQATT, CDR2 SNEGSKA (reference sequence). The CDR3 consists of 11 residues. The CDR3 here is CSARRRGEQFF. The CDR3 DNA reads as TGCAGTGCTAGGAGACGAGGTGAGCAGTTCTTC.

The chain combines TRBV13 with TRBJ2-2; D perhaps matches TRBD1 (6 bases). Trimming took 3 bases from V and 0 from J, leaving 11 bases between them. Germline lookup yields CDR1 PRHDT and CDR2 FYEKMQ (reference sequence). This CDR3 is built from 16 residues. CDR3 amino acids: CASSFLDSPNTGELFF. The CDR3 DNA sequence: TGTGCCAGCAGCTTTCTGGACAGCCCGAACACCGGGGAGCTGTTTTTT.

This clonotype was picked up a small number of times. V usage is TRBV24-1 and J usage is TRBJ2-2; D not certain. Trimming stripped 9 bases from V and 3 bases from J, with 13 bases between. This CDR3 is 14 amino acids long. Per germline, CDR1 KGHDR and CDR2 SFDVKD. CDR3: CATSQTTDTGELFF. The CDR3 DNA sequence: TGTGCCACCTCACAGACGACGGACACCGGGGAGCTGTTTTTT.

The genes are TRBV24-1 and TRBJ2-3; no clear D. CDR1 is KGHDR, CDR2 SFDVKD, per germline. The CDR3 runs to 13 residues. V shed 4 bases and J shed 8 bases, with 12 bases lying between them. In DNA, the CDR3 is TGTGCCACCAGTGACGGGCCCGCGCCTACGCAGTATTTT. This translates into CATSDGPAPTQYF.

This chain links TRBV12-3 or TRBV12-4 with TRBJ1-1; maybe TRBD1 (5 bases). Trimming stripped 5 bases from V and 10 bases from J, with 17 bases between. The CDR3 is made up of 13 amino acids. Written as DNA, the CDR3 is TGTGCCAGCAGTCCCCCCTTGGGGGAAAGAGCTTTCTTT. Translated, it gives CASSPPLGERAFF.

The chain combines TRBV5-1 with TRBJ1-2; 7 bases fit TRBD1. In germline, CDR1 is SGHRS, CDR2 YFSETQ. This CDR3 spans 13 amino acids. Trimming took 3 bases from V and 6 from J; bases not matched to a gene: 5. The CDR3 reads CASSYTGTDGYTF. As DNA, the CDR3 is TGCGCCAGCAGCTACACCGGGACAGATGGCTACACCTTC.

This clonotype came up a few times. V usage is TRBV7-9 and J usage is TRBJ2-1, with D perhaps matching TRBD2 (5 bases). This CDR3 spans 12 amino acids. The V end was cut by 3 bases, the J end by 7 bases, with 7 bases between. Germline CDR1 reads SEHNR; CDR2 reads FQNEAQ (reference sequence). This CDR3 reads CASSFIANEQFF. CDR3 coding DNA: TGTGCCAGCAGCTTCATAGCGAATGAGCAGTTCTTC.

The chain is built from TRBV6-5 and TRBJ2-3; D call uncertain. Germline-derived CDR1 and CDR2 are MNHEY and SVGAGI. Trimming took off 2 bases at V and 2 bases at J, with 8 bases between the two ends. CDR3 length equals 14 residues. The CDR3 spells CASSYTRPTDTQYF. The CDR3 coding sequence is TGTGCCAGCAGTTACACGCGTCCCACAGATACGCAGTATTTT.

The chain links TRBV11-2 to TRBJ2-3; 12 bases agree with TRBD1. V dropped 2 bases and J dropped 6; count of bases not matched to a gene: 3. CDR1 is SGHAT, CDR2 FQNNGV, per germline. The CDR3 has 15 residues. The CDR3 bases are TGTGCCAGCAGCTTAAGTGGGACAGGGGGCGATACGCAGTATTTT. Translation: CASSLSGTGGDTQYF.

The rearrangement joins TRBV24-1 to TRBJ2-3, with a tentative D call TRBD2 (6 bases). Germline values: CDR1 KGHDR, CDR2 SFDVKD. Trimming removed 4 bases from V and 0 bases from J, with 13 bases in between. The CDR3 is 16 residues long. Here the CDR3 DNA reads TGTGCCACCAGTGACCCGACTAGGCCGAGCACAGATACGCAGTATTTT. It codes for CATSDPTRPSTDTQYF.

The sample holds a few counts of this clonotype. The CDR3 nucleotides are TGTGCCAGCAGTTACTCTAAGAACACTGAAGCTTTCTTT. Its translation is CASSYSKNTEAFF. The chain employs TRBV6-5 and TRBJ1-1; no definite D call. The germline CDR1 and CDR2 sequences are MNHEY and SVGAGI. Trimming took off 0 bases at V and 1 base at J, with 3 bases between the two ends. The CDR3 contains 13 residues.

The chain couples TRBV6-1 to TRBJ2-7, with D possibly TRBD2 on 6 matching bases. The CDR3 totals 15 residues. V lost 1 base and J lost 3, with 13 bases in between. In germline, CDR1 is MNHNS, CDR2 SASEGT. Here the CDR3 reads CASSEGASALYEQYF. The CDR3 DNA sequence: TGTGCCAGCAGTGAAGGGGCTAGCGCTCTCTACGAGCAGTACTTC.

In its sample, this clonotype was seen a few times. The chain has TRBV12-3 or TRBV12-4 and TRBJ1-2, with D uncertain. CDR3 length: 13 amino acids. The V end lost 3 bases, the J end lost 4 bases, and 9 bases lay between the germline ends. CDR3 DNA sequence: TGTGCCAGCAGTTTTACAGAATTCTATGGCTACACCTTC. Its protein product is CASSFTEFYGYTF.

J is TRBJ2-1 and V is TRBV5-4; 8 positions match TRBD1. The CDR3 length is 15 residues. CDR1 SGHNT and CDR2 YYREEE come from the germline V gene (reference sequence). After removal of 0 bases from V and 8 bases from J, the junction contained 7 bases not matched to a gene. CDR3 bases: TGTGCCAGCAGCTTGGTTCGGTCAGGGGGCGATGAGCAGTTCTTC. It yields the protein CASSLVRSGGDEQFF.

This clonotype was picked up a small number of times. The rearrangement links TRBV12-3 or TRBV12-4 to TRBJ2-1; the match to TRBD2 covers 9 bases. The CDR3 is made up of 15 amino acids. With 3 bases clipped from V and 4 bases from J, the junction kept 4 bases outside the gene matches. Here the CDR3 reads CASSFAGGAYNEQFF. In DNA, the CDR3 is TGTGCCAGCAGTTTTGCGGGGGGGGCTTACAATGAGCAGTTCTTC.

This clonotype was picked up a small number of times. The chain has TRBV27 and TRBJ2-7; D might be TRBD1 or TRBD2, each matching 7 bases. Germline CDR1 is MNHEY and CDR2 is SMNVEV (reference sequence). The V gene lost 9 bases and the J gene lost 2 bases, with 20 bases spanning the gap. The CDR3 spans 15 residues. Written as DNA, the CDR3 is TGTGCCAGTCAAATCGCGCGGGGGACAGCCTACGAGCAGTACTTC. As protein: CASQIARGTAYEQYF.

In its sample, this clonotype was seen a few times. The CDR3 is CASSSGPAGAGETQYF. CDR3 nucleotide sequence: TGCGCCAGCAGCTCCGGACCAGCGGGGGCTGGGGAGACCCAGTACTTC. This rearrangement joins TRBV5-1 to TRBJ2-5; 8 bases are shared with TRBD2. The CDR3 consists of 16 residues. The ends lost 3 bases at V and 5 bases at J; junction bases unmatched: 12. Germline-derived CDR1 and CDR2 are SGHRS and YFSETQ.

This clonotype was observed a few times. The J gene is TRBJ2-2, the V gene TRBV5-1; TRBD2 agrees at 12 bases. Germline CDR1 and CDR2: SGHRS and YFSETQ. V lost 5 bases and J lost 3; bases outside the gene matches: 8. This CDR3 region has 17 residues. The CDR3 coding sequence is TGCGCCAGCAGTCCCCTACTAGCGGGGGGATACACCGGGGAGCTGTTTTTT. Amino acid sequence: CASSPLLAGGYTGELFF.

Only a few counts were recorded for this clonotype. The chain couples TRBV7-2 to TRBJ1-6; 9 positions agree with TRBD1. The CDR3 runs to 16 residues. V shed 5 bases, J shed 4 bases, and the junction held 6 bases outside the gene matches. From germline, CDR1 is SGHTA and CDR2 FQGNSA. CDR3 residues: CASSKQGAGYNSPLHF. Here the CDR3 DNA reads TGTGCCAGCAGCAAACAGGGGGCAGGATATAATTCACCCCTCCACTTT.

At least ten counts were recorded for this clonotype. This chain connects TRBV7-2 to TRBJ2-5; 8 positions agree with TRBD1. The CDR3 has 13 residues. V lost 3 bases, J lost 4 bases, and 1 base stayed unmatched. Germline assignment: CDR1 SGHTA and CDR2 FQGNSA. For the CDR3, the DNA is TGTGCCAGCAGCTTCGACAGGGGAGAGACCCAGTACTTC. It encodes CASSFDRGETQYF.

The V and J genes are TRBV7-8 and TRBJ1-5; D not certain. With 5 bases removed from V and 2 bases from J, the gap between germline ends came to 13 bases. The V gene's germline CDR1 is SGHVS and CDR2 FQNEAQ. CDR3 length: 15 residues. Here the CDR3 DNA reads TGTGCCAGCAGCGATATGGGCTTCGGCAATCAGCCCCAGCATTTT. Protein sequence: CASSDMGFGNQPQHF.

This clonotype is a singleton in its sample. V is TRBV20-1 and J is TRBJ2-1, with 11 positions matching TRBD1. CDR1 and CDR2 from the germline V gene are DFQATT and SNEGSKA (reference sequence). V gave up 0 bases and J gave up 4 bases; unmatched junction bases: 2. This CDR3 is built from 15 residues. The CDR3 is CSAREDRGLYNEQFF. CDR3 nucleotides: TGCAGTGCTAGAGAGGACAGGGGGCTGTACAATGAGCAGTTCTTC.

The CDR3 DNA reads as TGTGCCAGCAGCCCAACAGGGGGCGTAGAGACCCAGTACTTC. Translating gives CASSPTGGVETQYF. V and J are TRBV7-3 and TRBJ2-5; TRBD1 agrees at 9 bases. Losses at the gene ends were 5 bases for V and 4 bases for J; bases not matched to a gene: 5. The CDR3 is 14 residues long. Germline V gives CDR1 SGHTA, CDR2 FQGTGA.

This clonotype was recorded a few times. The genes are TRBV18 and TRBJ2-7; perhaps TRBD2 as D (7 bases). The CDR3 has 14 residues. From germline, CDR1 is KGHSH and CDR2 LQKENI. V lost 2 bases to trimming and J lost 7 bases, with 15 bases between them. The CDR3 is CASSPRRGGGEQYF. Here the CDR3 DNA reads TGTGCCAGCTCACCAAGGAGAGGGGGAGGGGAGCAGTACTTC.